This is a list of T cell receptor beta chains from one sample in a study of OX40 agonist ivuxolimab in advanced cancers. The assay was immunoSEQ multiplex PCR, and TCRdb's table has in-frame clones only and misses some. The table has tens of thousands of clones, 70% to 90% seen once. The sequencing used CD4+ or CD8+ T cells sorted from blood, collected in a trial of the OX40 agonist ivuxolimab. These receptors came from an adult with an advanced solid tumor such as melanoma, head and neck, liver or kidney cancer. CDR3s include the opening cysteine and the closing phenylalanine or tryptophan. Fields, in order: clone size, D gene, CDR3 length, J gene, V gene, CDR3 protein, CDR3 DNA. The D gene is left open where the match is weak. Clone size appears in some rows only: once, few, many, or a class for an expanded clone.

- | TRBD1 | 14 | TRBJ2-2 | TRBV27 | CASSLDRGLGELFF | TGTGCCAGCAGTTTAGACAGGGGGCTGGGGGAGCTGTTTTTT
- | - | 18 | TRBJ2-4 | TRBV21-1 | CASILSGTGEPGGNIQYF | TGTGCCAGCATCTTATCGGGGACAGGGGAGCCCGGGGGGAACATTCAGTACTTC
- | - | 13 | TRBJ1-1 | TRBV6-5 | CASKRSMNTEAFF | TGTGCCAGCAAGAGATCCATGAACACTGAAGCTTTCTTT
- | - | 17 | TRBJ2-1 | TRBV11-2 | CASSPRLGQSSYNEQFF | TGTGCCAGCAGCCCCAGACTGGGGCAGAGCTCCTACAATGAGCAGTTCTTC
- | - | 13 | TRBJ2-2 | TRBV6-1 | CASSQKAAGELFF | TGTGCCAGCAGTCAAAAGGCAGCCGGGGAGCTGTTTTTT
- | - | 14 | TRBJ1-2 | TRBV19 | CASSITGGGGGYTF | TGTGCCAGTAGTATTACAGGTGGAGGGGGTGGCTACACCTTC
- | - | 16 | TRBJ2-1 | TRBV21-1 | CASSCVWGTGNNEQFF | -
- | TRBD1 | 15 | TRBJ2-5 | TRBV11-3 | CASSLEGTDQETQYF | TGTGCCAGCAGCTTAGAAGGGACAGACCAAGAGACCCAGTACTTC
- | TRBD1 | 15 | TRBJ1-1 | TRBV9 | CASSVGTGGRTEAFF | TGTGCCAGCAGCGTAGGGACAGGGGGCAGGACTGAAGCTTTCTTT
- | - | 11 | TRBJ2-5 | TRBV5-1 | CASSLEETQYF | TGCGCCAGCAGTCTTGAAGAGACCCAGTACTTC
- | - | 16 | TRBJ2-1 | TRBV10-3 | CAISDLVGPPSNEQFF | TGTGCCATCAGTGATCTGGTGGGACCCCCTTCAAATGAGCAGTTCTTC
- | TRBD1 | 16 | TRBJ2-2 | TRBV7-7 | CASSAGDRANTGELFF | TGTGCTAGCAGCGCTGGGGACAGGGCTAACACCGGGGAGCTGTTTTTT
- | TRBD1 | 14 | TRBJ1-5 | TRBV19 | CASNKDRGNQPQHF | TGTGCCAGTAATAAGGACAGGGGCAATCAGCCCCAGCATTTT
once | - | 16 | TRBJ2-3 | TRBV2 | CASSGGTGPVTDTQYF | TGTGCCAGCAGTGGAGGGACGGGCCCAGTCACAGATACGCAGTATTTT
- | TRBD2 | 13 | TRBJ2-7 | TRBV29-1 | CSVDAGGGYEQYF | TGCAGCGTTGATGCGGGGGGCGGCTACGAGCAGTACTTC
- | - | 13 | TRBJ2-7 | TRBV5-1 | CASSPGPIYEQYF | TGCGCCAGCAGCCCGGGACCGATCTACGAGCAGTACTTC
once | TRBD2 | 15 | TRBJ2-1 | TRBV2 | CASRFGTSVSNEQFF | TGTGCCAGCAGATTCGGGACTAGCGTTAGCAATGAGCAGTTCTTC
- | - | 13 | TRBJ2-1 | TRBV11-3 | CASSLLASNEQFF | TGTGCCAGCAGCTTACTAGCATCTAATGAGCAGTTCTTC
- | - | 13 | TRBJ1-6 | TRBV6-1 | CASKPQLNSPLHF | TGTGCCAGCAAACCGCAACTTAATTCACCCCTCCACTTT
- | TRBD2 | 17 | TRBJ2-2 | TRBV2 | CASSVLLAGINTGELFF | TGTGCCAGCAGTGTCCTACTAGCGGGAATAAACACCGGGGAGCTGTTTTTT
- | - | 13 | TRBJ2-7 | TRBV18 | CASSPNGGYEQYF | TGTGCCAGCTCACCAAATGGGGGGTACGAGCAGTACTTC
- | - | 15 | TRBJ2-1 | TRBV9 | CASSGGSSVDNEQFF | TGTGCCAGCAGCGGCGGGTCTAGCGTGGACAATGAGCAGTTCTTC
- | TRBD2 | 19 | TRBJ2-5 | TRBV4-2 | CASSQEPGGLAVYQETQYF | TGTGCCAGCAGCCAAGAACCCGGGGGACTAGCGGTGTACCAAGAGACCCAGTACTTC
- | - | 15 | TRBJ2-5 | TRBV5-1 | CASSLRASAQETQYF | TGCGCCAGCAGCTTGAGGGCTAGCGCCCAAGAGACCCAGTACTTC
- | TRBD2 | 14 | TRBJ2-3 | TRBV11-3 | CASSSGGPTDTQYF | TGTGCCAGCAGCTCGGGAGGTCCCACAGATACGCAGTATTTT
- | - | 14 | TRBJ2-7 | TRBV6-5 | CASSYSTDSYEQYF | TGTGCCAGCAGTTACTCGACGGATTCCTACGAGCAGTACTTC
- | - | 16 | TRBJ1-6 | TRBV6-1 | CASSEGQSLISQTLHF | TGTGCCAGCAGTGAAGGACAGTCCCTGATATCCCAGACCCTCCACTTT
few | - | 12 | TRBJ2-7 | TRBV11-3 | CASSSGGYEQYF | TGTGCCAGCAGCTCCGGGGGCTACGAGCAGTACTTC
- | - | 15 | TRBJ2-2 | TRBV7-8 | CASSLAVLDTGELFF | TGTGCCAGCAGCTTAGCGGTTCTAGACACCGGGGAGCTGTTTTTT
- | - | 13 | TRBJ2-5 | TRBV5-1 | CASSRGHGETQYF | TGCGCCAGCAGCCGGGGACATGGGGAGACCCAGTACTTC
- | TRBD1 | 16 | TRBJ2-3 | TRBV5-1 | CASSRGTGKSTDTQYF | TGCGCCAGCAGCCGCGGGACAGGGAAAAGCACAGATACGCAGTATTTT